This record covers a single TCR beta chain. This sample was included in a study of T cell changes during pregnancy in multiple sclerosis. The CDR3 contains 15 residues. The trim removed 1 base at V and 3 bases at J, leaving 4 bases unmatched. CDR1 and CDR2 from the germline V gene are SEHNR and FQNEAQ (reference sequence). The method was immunoSEQ multiplex PCR; TCRdb's version includes in-frame clones alone and lacks a portion of them. The sample gives 57,000 or so clones, more than 75% of which show up once; 1% to 1.5% is in the top ten. This sequence joins TRBV7-9 and TRBJ2-3, with 7 bases fitting TRBD2. The clonotype was recovered from a female donor with multiple sclerosis, enrolled in a pregnancy study. The specimen comprised peripheral blood, sampled in the second trimester of pregnancy. In nucleotides, the CDR3 is TGTGCCAGCAGCTTAGTTCGGGAGGCAACAGATACGCAGTATTTT. As protein: CASSLVREATDTQYF.